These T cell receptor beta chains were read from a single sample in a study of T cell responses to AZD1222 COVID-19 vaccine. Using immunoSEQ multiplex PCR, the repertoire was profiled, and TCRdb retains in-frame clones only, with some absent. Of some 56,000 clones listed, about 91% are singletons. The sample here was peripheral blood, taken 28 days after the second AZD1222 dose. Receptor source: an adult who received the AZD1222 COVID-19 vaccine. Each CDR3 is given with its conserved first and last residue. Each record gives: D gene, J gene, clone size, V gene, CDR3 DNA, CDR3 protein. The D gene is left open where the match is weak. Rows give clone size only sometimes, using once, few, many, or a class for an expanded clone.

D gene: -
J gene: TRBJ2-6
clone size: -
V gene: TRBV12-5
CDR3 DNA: TGTGCTAGTGGTTATGGCAGAGGCTCTGGGGCCAACGTCCTGACTTTC
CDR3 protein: CASGYGRGSGANVLTF

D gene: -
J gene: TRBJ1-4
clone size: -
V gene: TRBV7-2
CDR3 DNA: TGTGCCAGCAGCTTAGGGTTAAGGGAAAAACTGTTTTTT
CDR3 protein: CASSLGLREKLFF

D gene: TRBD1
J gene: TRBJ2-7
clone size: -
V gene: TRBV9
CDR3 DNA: TGTGCCAGCAGCGGGGGACAGCACCCCTACGAGCAGTACTTC
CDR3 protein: CASSGGQHPYEQYF

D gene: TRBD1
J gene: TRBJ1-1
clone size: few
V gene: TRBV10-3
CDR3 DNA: TGTGCCATCAGAACGACAGGGTCTACTGAAGCTTTCTTT
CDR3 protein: CAIRTTGSTEAFF

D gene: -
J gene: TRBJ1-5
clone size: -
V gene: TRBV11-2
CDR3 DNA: TGTGCCAGCAGCCCCTCGGCGCTACTGACTGATCAGCCCCAGCATTTT
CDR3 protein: CASSPSALLTDQPQHF

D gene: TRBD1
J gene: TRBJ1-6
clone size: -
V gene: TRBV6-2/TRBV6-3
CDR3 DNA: TGTGCCAGCAGTGACAGGGACCGTGTCCACTTT
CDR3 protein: CASSDRDRVHF

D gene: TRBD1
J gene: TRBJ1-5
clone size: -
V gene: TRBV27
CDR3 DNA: TGTGCCAGCAGTCCCCGGACAGGGGCGCTCAATCAGCCCCAGCATTTT
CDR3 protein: CASSPRTGALNQPQHF

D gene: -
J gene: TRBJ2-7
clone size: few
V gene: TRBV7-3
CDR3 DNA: TGTGCCAGCAGCCCTTATATAGTAGGTACGGACTACGAGCAGTACTTC
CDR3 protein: CASSPYIVGTDYEQYF

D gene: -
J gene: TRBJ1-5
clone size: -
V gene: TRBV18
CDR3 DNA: TGTGCCAGCTCACCACTCGGCAGCCCCAATCAGCCCCAGCATTTT
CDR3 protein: CASSPLGSPNQPQHF

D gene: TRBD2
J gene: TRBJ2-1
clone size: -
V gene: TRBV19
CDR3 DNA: TGTGCCAGTAGCTCAGGACTAGCGGGAGTCAATGAGCAGTTCTTC
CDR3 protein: CASSSGLAGVNEQFF

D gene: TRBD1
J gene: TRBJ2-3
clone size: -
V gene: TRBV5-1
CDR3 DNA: TGCGCCAGCAGCTTGGGGGGACAGGGGTTCAGGACGCAGTATTTT
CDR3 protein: CASSLGGQGFRTQYF

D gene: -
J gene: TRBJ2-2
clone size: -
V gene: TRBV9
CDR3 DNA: TGTGCCAGCAGCGTAGTACAGGCGAACACCGGGGAGCTGTTTTTT
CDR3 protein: CASSVVQANTGELFF

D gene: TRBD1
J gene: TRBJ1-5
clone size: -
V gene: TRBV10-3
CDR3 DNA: TGTGCCATCAGTGGGACAGGGGGCGGCAATCAGCCCCAGCATTTT
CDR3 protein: CAISGTGGGNQPQHF

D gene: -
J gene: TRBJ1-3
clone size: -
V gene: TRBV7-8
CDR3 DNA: TGTGCCAGCAGCTTAGGCAGGGCGAGTGGAAACACCATATATTTT
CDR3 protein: CASSLGRASGNTIYF

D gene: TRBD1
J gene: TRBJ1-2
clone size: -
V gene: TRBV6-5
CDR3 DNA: TGTGCCAGCAGACTACAAATGGCAGGGGGCTATGGCTACACCTTC
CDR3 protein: CASRLQMAGGYGYTF

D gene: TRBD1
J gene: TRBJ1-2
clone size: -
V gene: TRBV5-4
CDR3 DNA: TGTGCCAGCAGCTTGGAAACCCCAGGGGGTAGAGGCTACACCTTC
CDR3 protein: CASSLETPGGRGYTF

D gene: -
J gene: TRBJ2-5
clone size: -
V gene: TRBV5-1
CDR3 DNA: TGCGCCAGCAGCATCCAAGAGACCCAGTACTTC
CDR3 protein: CASSIQETQYF

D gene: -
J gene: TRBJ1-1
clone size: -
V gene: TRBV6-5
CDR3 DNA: TGTGCCAGCAGTTACTATCTCCAGGAGGCAGGAGCTTTCTTT
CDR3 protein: CASSYYLQEAGAFF

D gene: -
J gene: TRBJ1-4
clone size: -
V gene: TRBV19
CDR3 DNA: TGTGCCAGTAGACGAACTGCAACTGGTGAAAAACTGTTTTTT
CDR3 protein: CASRRTATGEKLFF

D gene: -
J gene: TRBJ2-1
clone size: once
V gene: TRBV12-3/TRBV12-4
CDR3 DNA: TGTGCCAGCAGTTTGCAATTACAGGATGAGCAGTTCTTC
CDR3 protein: CASSLQLQDEQFF

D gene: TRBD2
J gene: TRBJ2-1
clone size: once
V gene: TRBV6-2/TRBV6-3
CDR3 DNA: TGTGCCAGCAGCATGCCTAGCGGGAACAATGAGCAGTTCTTC
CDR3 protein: CASSMPSGNNEQFF

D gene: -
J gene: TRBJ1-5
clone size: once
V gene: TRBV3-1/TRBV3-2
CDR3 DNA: TGTGCCAGCAGCCAAGCGACAGGTCAGCCCCAGCATTTT
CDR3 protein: CASSQATGQPQHF

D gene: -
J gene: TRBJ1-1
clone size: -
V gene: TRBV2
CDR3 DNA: TGTGCCAGCGGCTCCGACTCACTCGACACTGAAGCTTTCTTT
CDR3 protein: CASGSDSLDTEAFF

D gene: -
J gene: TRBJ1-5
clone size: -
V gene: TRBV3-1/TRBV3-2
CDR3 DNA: TGTGCCAGCAGCCCTGGGGGGTCTTGGCCCCAGCATTTT
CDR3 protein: CASSPGGSWPQHF

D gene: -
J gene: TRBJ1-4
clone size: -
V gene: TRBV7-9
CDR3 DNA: TGTGCCAGCAGGGAGGCGGGGAGTGACGAAAAACTGTTTTTT
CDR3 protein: CASREAGSDEKLFF

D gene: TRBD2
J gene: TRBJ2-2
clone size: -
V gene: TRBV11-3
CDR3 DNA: TGTGCCAGCAGCCCCGGGGTAGCGGGAGGAGGTGCCGGGGAGCTGTTTTTT
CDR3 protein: CASSPGVAGGGAGELFF

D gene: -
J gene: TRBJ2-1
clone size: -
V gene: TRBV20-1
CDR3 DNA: TGCAGTGCTAGTTCGGGGGCAGGCGGGAGTCTCCAACGTAGCGATGAGCAGTTCTTC
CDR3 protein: CSASSGAGGSLQRSDEQFF

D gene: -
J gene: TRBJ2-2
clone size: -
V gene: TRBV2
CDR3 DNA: TGTGCCAGCAGCCTCAGGGATGGGACCGGGGAGCTGTTTTTT
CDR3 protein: CASSLRDGTGELFF

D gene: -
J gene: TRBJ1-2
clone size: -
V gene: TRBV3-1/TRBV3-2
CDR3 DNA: TGTGCCAGCAGCCAAGCCGGGCGCGACTATGGCTACACCTTC
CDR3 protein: CASSQAGRDYGYTF

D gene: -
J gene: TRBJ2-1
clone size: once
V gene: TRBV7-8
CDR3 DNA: TGTGCCAGCAGCAACTACGTCACTTCCTCCTACAATGAGCAGTTCTTC
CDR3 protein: CASSNYVTSSYNEQFF

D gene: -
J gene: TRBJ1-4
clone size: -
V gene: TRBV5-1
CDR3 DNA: TGCGCCAGCAGCTTGAGGGGGGCTGCTGAAAAACTGTTTTTT
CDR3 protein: CASSLRGAAEKLFF

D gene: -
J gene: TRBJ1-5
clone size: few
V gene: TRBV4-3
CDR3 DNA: TGCGCCAGCAGTCGGCAATTGGATCAGCCCCAGCATTTT
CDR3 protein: CASSRQLDQPQHF

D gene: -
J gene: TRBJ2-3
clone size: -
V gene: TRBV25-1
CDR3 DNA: TGTGCCAGCAGTGACGGAGGGGTAGGGGATACGCAGTATTTT
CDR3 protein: CASSDGGVGDTQYF

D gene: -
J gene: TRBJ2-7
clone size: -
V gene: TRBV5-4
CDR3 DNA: TGTGCCAGCAGCCATTGGGACTCGCGCTACGAGCAGTACTTC
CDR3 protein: CASSHWDSRYEQYF

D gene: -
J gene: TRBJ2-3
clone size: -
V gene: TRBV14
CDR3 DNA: TGTGCCAGCAGCCAAGCGGCGGGGTTTAGCACAGATACGCAGTATTTT
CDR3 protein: CASSQAAGFSTDTQYF

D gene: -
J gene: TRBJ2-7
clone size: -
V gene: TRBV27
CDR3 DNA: TGTGCCAGCAGTAAGTACTTCGGGAGCTCCTACGAGCAGTACTTC
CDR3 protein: CASSKYFGSSYEQYF

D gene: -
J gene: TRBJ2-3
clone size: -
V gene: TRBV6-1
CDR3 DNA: TGTGCCAGCAGTGAGCCTGGGACATCAGATACGCAGTATTTT
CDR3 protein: CASSEPGTSDTQYF

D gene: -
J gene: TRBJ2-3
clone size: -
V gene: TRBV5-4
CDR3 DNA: TGTGCCAGCAGCCCTGGACAAACTCCAGAGACGCAGTATTTT
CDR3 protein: CASSPGQTPETQYF

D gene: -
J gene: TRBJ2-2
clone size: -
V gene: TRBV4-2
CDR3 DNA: TGTGCCAGCAGCCAAGAAGGGGGGAACACCGGGGAGCTGTTTTTT
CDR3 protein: CASSQEGGNTGELFF

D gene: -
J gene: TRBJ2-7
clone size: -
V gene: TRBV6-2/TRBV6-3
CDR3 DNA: TGTGCCAGCAGTTACGACCGATGGGGCTCCTACGAGCAGTACTTC
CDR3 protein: CASSYDRWGSYEQYF

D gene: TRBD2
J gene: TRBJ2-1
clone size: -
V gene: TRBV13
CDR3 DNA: TGTGCCAGCAGCTTAGAATTAGCGGGGGTTAATGAGCAGTTCTTC
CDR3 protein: CASSLELAGVNEQFF

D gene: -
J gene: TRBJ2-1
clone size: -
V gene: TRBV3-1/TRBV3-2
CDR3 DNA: TGTGCCAGCAGCCAAGGTTCTGGTTCCTACAATGAGCAGTTCTTC
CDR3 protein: CASSQGSGSYNEQFF

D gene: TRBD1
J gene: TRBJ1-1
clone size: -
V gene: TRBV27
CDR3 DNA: TGTGCCAGCAGTTTATCTTTGGGACAGTTGAACACTGAAGCTTTCTTT
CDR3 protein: CASSLSLGQLNTEAFF

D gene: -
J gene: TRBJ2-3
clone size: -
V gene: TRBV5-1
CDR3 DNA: TGCGCCAGCAGCTTTGGCAGCACAGATACGCAGTATTTT
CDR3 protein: CASSFGSTDTQYF

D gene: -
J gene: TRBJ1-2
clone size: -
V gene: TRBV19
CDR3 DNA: TGTGCCAGTAGCCAGCGGGACGTCTATGGCTACACCTTC
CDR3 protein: CASSQRDVYGYTF

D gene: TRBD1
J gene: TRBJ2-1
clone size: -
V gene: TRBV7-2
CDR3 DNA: TGTGCCAGCAGCTTATTCGGACAGGGCAATGAGCAGTTCTTC
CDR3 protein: CASSLFGQGNEQFF

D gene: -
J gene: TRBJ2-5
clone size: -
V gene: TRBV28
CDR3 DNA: TGTGCCAGCAGTTCCTTTGTGGGAGGGGGGTCCCAAGAGACCCAGTACTTC
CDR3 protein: CASSSFVGGGSQETQYF

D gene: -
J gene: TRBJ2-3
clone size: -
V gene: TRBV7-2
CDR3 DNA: TGTGCCAGCAGCTTAGATGGGGGGAAGGCAGATACGCAGTATTTT
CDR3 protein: CASSLDGGKADTQYF